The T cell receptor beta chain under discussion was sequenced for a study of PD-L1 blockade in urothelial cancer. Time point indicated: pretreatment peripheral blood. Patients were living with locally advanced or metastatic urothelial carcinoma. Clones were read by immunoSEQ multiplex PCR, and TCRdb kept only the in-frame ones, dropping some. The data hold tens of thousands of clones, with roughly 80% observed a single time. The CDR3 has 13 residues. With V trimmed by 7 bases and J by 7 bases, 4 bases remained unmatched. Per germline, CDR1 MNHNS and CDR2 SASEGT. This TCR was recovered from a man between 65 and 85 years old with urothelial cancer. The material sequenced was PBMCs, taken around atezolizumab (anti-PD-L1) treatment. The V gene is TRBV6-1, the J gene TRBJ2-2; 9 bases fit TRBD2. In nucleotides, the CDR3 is TGTGCCAGCACAGCGGGGGGATACGGGGAGCTGTTTTTT. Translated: CASTAGGYGELFF.